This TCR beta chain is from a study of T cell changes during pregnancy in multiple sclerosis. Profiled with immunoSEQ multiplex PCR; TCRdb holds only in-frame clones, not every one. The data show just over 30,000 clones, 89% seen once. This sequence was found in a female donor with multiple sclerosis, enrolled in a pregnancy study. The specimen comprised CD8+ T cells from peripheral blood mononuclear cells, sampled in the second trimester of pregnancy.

This chain's CDR3 is CASSRGSWRPTDTQYF. The CDR3 DNA is TGCGCCAGCAGCCGGGGCTCGTGGCGCCCGACAGATACGCAGTATTTT. The chain couples TRBV4-1 to TRBJ2-3; maybe TRBD1 (5 bases). The V gene's germline CDR1 is MGHRA and CDR2 YSYEKL. Deletions cut 4 bases from V and 3 bases from J, with 17 bases between. The CDR3 has 16 residues.